The sample holds many counts of the clone carrying this TCR beta chain. As yet, its antigen is unknown. The record originates from a study of tumor-infiltrating lymphocytes in glioblastoma multiforme. General study findings and limits: RNA-based TCR sequencing may distort clone frequencies, since cells carry unequal TCR transcript numbers.

TCRB libraries came from RNA via three nested multiplex PCR rounds. These TCRB libraries lack any described unique molecular identifiers. TCRdb used MiXCR to reprocess the multiplex PCR reads, holding one entry per CDR3 protein. The sample has some 32,000 distinct CDR3 sequences, around 60% seen once. V lost 3 bases, J lost 5 bases, and 9 bases stayed unmatched. The CDR3 totals 15 residues. Germline CDR1 and CDR2: DFQATT and SNEGSKA (reference sequence). This receptor was taken from a male donor with glioblastoma. Material: brain tumor tissue. This chain links TRBV20-1 with TRBJ2-5, with 10 nucleotides matching TRBD2. DNA of the CDR3: TGCAGTGCTAGTGGAGCGGGAGGGCCTCGGGAGACCCAGTACTTC. It encodes CSASGAGGPRETQYF.